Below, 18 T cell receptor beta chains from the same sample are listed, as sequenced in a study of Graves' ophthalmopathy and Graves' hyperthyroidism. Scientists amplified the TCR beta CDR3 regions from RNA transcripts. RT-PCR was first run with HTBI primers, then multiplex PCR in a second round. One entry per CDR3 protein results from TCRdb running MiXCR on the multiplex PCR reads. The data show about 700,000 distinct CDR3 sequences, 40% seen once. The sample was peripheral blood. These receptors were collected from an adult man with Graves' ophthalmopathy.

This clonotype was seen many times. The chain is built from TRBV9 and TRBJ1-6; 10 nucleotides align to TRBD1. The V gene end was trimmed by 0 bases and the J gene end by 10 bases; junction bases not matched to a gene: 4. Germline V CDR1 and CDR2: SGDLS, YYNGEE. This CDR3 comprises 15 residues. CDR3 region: CASSVGDRGGSPLHF. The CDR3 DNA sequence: TGTGCCAGCAGCGTAGGGGACAGGGGTGGCTCACCCCTCCACTTT.

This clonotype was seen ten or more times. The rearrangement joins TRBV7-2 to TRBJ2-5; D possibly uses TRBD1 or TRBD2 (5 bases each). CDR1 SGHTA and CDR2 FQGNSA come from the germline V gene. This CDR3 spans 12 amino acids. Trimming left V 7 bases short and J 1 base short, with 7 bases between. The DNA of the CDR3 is TGTGCCAGCAAGAGGGGCCAAGAGACCCAGTACTTC. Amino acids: CASKRGQETQYF.

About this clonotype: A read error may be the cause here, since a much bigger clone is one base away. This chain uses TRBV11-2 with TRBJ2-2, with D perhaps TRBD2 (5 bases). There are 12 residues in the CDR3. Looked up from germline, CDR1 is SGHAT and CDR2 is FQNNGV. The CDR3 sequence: CASSPEAGELVF. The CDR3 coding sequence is TGTGCCAGCAGTCCGGAAGCCGGGGAGCTGGTTTTT.

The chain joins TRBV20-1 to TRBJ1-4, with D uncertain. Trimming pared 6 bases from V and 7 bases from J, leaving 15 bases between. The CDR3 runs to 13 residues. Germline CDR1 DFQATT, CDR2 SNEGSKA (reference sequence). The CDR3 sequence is CSAQRGIIEKLFF. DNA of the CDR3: TGCAGTGCCCAGCGGGGTATCATTGAAAAACTGTTTTTT.

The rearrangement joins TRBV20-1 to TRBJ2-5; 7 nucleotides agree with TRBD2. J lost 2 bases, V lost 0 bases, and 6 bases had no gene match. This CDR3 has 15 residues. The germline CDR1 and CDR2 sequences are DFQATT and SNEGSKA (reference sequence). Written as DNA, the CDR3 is TGCAGTGCTAGAGACGCTCTAGCGGCACAAGAGACCCAGTACTTC. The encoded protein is CSARDALAAQETQYF.

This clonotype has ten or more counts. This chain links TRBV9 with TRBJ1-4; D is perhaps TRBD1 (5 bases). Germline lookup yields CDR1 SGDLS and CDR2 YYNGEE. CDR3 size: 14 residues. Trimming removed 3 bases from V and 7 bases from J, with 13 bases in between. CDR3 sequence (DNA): TGTGCCAGCAGCGGGGGGGGTTCCGGTGAAAAACTGTTTTTT. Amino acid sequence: CASSGGGSGEKLFF.

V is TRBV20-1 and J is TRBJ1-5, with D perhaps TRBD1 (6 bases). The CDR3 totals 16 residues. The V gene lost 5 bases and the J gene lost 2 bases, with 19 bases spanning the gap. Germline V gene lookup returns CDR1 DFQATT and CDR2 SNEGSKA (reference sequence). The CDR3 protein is CSAPRAGGAGNQPQHF. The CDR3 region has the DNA TGCAGTGCTCCGAGAGCGGGGGGCGCCGGCAATCAGCCCCAGCATTTT.

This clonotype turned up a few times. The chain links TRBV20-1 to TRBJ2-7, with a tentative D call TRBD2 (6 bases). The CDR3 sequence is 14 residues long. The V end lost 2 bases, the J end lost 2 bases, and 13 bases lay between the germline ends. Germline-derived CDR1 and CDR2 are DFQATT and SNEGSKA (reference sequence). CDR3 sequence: CSARRWEAPYEQYF. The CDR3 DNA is TGCAGTGCTAGAAGGTGGGAGGCACCCTACGAGCAGTACTTC.

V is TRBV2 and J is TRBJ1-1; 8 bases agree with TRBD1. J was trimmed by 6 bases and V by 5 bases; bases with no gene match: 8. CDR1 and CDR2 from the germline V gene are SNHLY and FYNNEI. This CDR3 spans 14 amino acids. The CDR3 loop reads CASSYSTGVPEAFF. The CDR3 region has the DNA TGTGCCAGCAGTTACTCGACAGGGGTCCCTGAAGCTTTCTTT.

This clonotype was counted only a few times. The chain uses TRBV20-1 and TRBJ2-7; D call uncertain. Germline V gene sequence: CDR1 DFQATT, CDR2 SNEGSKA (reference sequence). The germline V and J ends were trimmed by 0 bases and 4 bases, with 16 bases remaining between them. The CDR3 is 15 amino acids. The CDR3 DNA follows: TGCAGTGCTAGAGATATTATGCACCGAAGATACGAGCAGTACTTC. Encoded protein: CSARDIMHRRYEQYF.

The DNA of the CDR3 is TGTGCCATCAATATACAGGGTACCGAAGCTTTCTTT. Its protein is CAINIQGTEAFF. The chain combines TRBV10-3 with TRBJ1-1; perhaps TRBD1 as D (6 bases). The CDR3 consists of 12 residues. Germline V gives CDR1 ENHRY, CDR2 SYGVKD. V was clipped by 7 bases and J by 8 bases, with 14 bases between them.

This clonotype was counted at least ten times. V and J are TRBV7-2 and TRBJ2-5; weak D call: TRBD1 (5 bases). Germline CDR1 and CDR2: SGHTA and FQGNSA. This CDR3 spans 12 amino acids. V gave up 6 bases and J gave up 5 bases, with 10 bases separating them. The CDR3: CASRAGMETQYF. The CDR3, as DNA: TGTGCCAGCAGAGCAGGGATGGAGACCCAGTACTTC.

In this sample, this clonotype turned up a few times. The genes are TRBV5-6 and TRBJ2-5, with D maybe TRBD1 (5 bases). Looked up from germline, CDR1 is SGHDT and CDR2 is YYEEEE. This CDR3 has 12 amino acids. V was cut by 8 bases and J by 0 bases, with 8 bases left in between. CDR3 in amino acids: CASPTDQETQYF. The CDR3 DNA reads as TGTGCCAGTCCGACAGACCAAGAGACCCAGTACTTC. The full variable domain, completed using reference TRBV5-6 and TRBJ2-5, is DAGVTQSPTHLIKTRGQQVTLRCSPKSGHDTVSWYQQALGQGPQFIFQYYEEEERQRGNFPDRFSGHQFPNYSSELNVNALLLGDSALYLCASPTDQETQYFGPGTRLLVL.

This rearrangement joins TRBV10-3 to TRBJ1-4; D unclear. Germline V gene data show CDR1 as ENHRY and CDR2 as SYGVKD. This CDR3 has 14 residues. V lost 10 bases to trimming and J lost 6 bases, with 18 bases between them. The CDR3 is CASRHQAMDEKLFF. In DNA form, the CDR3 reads TGTGCCAGCAGACACCAGGCGATGGATGAAAAACTGTTTTTT.

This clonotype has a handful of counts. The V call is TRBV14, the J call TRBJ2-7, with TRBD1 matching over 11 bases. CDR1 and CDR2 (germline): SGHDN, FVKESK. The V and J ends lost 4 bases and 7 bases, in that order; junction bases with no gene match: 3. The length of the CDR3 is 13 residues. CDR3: CASSPDRGQEQYF. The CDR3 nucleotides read TGTGCCAGCAGCCCGGACAGGGGGCAAGAGCAGTACTTC. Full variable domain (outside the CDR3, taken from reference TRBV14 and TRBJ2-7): EAGVTQFPSHSVIEKGQTVTLRCDPISGHDNLYWYRRVMGKEIKFLLHFVKESKQDESGMPNNRFLAERTGGTYSTLKVQPAELEDSGVYFCASSPDRGQEQYFGPGTRLTVT.

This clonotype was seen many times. In DNA, the CDR3 is TGTGCCAGCAGTGAGAGTGGTTACTCCGAGCAGTACTTC. Its protein product is CASSESGYSEQYF. The gene calls are TRBV25-1 and TRBJ2-7; D is unresolved. The CDR3 is made up of 13 amino acids. CDR1 is MGHDK, CDR2 SYGVNS, per germline. With 3 bases removed from V and 6 bases from J, the gap between germline ends came to 12 bases.

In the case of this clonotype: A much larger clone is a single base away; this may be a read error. The CDR3 DNA reads as TGTGCCATCAGCCGACAGGGAGCTCCCTACGAGCAGTACTTC. Translating it yields CAISRQGAPYEQYF. The chain has TRBV10-3 and TRBJ2-7; 7 bases map to TRBD1. V lost 6 bases to trimming and J lost 2 bases; unmatched junction nucleotides: 7. Per germline, CDR1 ENHRY and CDR2 SYGVKD. This CDR3 has 14 amino acids.

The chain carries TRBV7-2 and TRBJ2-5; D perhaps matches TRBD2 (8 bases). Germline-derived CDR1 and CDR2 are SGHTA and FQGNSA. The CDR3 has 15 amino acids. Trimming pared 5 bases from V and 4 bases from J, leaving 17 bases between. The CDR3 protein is CASSRDSGRGETQYF. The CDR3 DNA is TGTGCCAGCAGCCGGGACAGCGGGAGAGGAGAGACCCAGTACTTC.